This T cell receptor beta chain was documented in a study of blood T cell repertoires in COVID-19. Study overall: The samples span acute and convalescent COVID-19 from the United States, Italy and Spain. Sample material is recorded as cDNA or gDNA derived from T cells, B-cell-depleted T cells, or PBMCs.

In the source study's methods: Estimation of nucleated cell counts relied on the amplification of reference gene primers. The data were produced by immunoSEQ multiplex PCR, yet TCRdb's version contains in-frame clones alone and is incomplete. V and J calls and clone size are given by that table; D and trimming were obtained from the DNA. This sample carries some 220,000 clones, 65% to 90% of them seen once, and the ten largest clones take over 2%. This clone was observed a handful of times. This receptor was obtained from a woman in her 70s with COVID-19, enrolled during active disease. The sequenced sample consisted of peripheral blood.

CDR3 region: CASSVPLGGVKGNTIYF. Here the CDR3 DNA reads TGTGCCAGCAGTGTGCCCCTGGGGGGGGTAAAAGGAAACACCATATATTTT. The rearrangement joins TRBV28 to TRBJ1-3; perhaps TRBD1 as D (5 bases). This CDR3 region has 17 residues. V was shortened by 5 bases and J by 4 bases, with 21 bases between the two germline ends. CDR1 and CDR2 from the germline V gene are MDHEN and SYDVKM.